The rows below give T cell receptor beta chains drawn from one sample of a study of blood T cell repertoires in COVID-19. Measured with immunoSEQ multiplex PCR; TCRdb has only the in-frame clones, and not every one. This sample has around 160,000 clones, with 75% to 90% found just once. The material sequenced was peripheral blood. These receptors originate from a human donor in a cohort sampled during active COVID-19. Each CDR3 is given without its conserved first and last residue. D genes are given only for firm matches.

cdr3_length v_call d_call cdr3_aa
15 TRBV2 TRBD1 ASRSGQVGGPNEKLF
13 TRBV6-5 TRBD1 ASSPTGRVKNIQY
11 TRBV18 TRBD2 ASSGGRKETQY
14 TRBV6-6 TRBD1 AIRATRGRNTGELF
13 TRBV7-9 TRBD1 ASSLGQGVNQPQH
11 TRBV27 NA ASSSGSWYGYT
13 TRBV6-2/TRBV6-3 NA ASSYSKTGRYGYT
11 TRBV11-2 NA ASSLSVDYGYT
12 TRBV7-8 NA ASSPTEVGETQY
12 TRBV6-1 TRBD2 ASTSGLGSYEQY
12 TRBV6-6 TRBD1 AIQDRASSYEQY
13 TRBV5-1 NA ASSFSGGLSNIQY
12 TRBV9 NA ASSANGQTYEQY
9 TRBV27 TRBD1 ASNRGAEQF
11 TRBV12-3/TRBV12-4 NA ASSNRVEGEQY
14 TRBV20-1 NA SASNVGAPSTDTQY
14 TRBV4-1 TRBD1 ASSQSSGTEYNEQF
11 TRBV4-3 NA ASSQSAGDTQY
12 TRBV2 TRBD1 ASSEALGQGELF
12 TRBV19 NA ASTPGYSYNEQF
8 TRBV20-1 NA SASNRSQY
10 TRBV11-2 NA ASTPRGVELF
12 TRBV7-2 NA ASSQAGLNYGYT